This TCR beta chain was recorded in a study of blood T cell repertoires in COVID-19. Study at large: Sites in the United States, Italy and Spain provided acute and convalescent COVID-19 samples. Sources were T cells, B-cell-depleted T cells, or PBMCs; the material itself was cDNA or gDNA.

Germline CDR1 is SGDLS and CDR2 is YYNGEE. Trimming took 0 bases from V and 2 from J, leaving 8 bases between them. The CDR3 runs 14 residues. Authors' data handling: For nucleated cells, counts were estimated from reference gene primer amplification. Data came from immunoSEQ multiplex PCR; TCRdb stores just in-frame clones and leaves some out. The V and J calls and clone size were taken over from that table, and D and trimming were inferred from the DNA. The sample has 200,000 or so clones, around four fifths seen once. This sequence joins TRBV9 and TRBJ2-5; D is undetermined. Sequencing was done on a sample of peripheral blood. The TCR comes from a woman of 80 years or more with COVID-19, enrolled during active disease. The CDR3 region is CASSVASGQETQYF. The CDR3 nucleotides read TGTGCCAGCAGCGTAGCCTCGGGTCAAGAGACCCAGTACTTC.